A selection of T cell receptor beta chains follows, all from one sample in a study of T cell repertoires in cytomegalovirus infection. Each CDR3 protein is one row after TCRdb ran MiXCR on the reads. The sample holds 200,000 or so distinct CDR3 sequences, roughly 34% seen once. Which antigens these TCRs recognize remains unknown. Sequencing used CD8+ T cells from cultured PBMCs, obtained from culture after CMV antigen stimulation. The receptor source for this set is a human donor in good health (CMV status not recorded). Some clones in this sample may be carry-over from other donors' samples. Each CDR3 is given with its conserved first and last residue. Fields, in order: clone size, V gene, J gene, D gene, CDR3 DNA, CDR3 protein. The D gene is left open where the match is weak. Rows may omit the clone size; those that give it use once, few, many or a size class.

-	TRBV6-5	TRBJ1-2	-	TGTGCCAGCAGTTACTCGGCACAGGGCTATGGCTACACCTTC	CASSYSAQGYGYTF
-	TRBV7-6	TRBJ1-2	-	TGTGCCAGCAGCTACTTCGACAGCTCGCCATCCTATGGCTACACCTTC	CASSYFDSSPSYGYTF
-	TRBV2	TRBJ2-7	-	TGTGCCACCCACAAGGGCCACGAGCAGTACTTC	CATHKGHEQYF
few	TRBV7-9	TRBJ1-2	TRBD1	TGTGCCAGCAGCCCACCATCAGGGACAGAACTCGATGGCTACACCTTC	CASSPPSGTELDGYTF
few	TRBV7-6	TRBJ1-4	-	TGTGCCAGCAGCTCCCTCGGGGCGCGTTCTAATGAAAAACTGTTTTTT	CASSSLGARSNEKLFF
few	TRBV12-3/TRBV12-4	TRBJ1-3	-	TGTGCCAGCAGCCCCGGGCCCAGCCCCTCTGGAAACACCATATATTTT	CASSPGPSPSGNTIYF
few	TRBV7-2	TRBJ1-5	-	TGTGCCAGCAGCAATGGTCCAGGCCGCAATCAGCCCCAGCATTTT	CASSNGPGRNQPQHF
few	TRBV12-3/TRBV12-4	TRBJ1-5	TRBD1	TGTGCCAGCGGGGACAGGGGCAATCAGCCCCAGCATTTT	CASGDRGNQPQHF
-	TRBV7-9	TRBJ1-1	-	TGTGCCAGCAGCCAAGGGCAGATACCTATGAACACTGAAGCTTTCTTT	CASSQGQIPMNTEAFF
many	TRBV7-6	TRBJ2-7	-	TGTGCCAGCAGCTTGAAGGGTAACTACGAGCAGTACTTC	CASSLKGNYEQYF
few	TRBV7-2	TRBJ2-1	-	TGTGCCAGCAGCCTGTACAGGGGACTGCCGAAATATGAGCAGTTCTTC	CASSLYRGLPKYEQFF
-	TRBV10-3	TRBJ1-2	TRBD1	TGTGCCATCACTGGACAGGTGGCCTATGGCTACACCTTC	CAITGQVAYGYTF
few	TRBV24-1	TRBJ2-2	-	TGTGCCACCAGTGACTTTAACACCGGGGAGCTGTTTTTT	CATSDFNTGELFF
-	TRBV12-3/TRBV12-4	TRBJ1-3	-	TGTGCCAGCAGTTTAACTCCCCGGACCTCTGGAAACACCATATATTTT	CASSLTPRTSGNTIYF
few	TRBV4-1	TRBJ1-5	TRBD1	TGCGCCAGCAGCCAAGGCAGGGGGGATCAGCCCCAGCATTTT	CASSQGRGDQPQHF
-	TRBV5-6	TRBJ2-1	TRBD2	TGTGCCAGCAGCGCTAGCGGGAGGGCCTCTGAGCAGTTCTTC	CASSASGRASEQFF
-	TRBV7-9	TRBJ2-5	TRBD1	TGTGCCAGCAGCCAGGACAGGGCCAGGGAGACCCAGTACTTC	CASSQDRARETQYF
-	TRBV30	TRBJ2-3	TRBD2	TGTGCCTGGAGTTACTATCCCCGGACTAGCGAACGCACAGATACGCAGTATTTT	CAWSYYPRTSERTDTQYF
-	TRBV27	TRBJ2-7	-	TGTGCCAGCAAGGCGGGTTTAGGCGAGCAGTACTTC	CASKAGLGEQYF
-	TRBV2	TRBJ2-7	-	TGTGCCAGCAGTGAAGAGACAGGGAGGATTGGAAGCGAGCAGTACTTC	CASSEETGRIGSEQYF
few	TRBV6-6	TRBJ2-7	-	TGTGCCAGCAGAGTAAAGGACCTTTGGCCTTACGAGCAGTACTTC	CASRVKDLWPYEQYF
-	TRBV6-6	TRBJ2-7	-	TGTGCCAGCAGTGACCCCGGCGCAGCGCAGTACTTC	CASSDPGAAQYF
-	TRBV6-8	TRBJ2-4	TRBD1	TGTGCCAGCAGTTACGGACAGGGTTGGTTGGACATTCAGTACTTC	CASSYGQGWLDIQYF
few	TRBV7-6	TRBJ2-7	-	TGTGCCAGCAGCCCTAAGAGTGGACACCAAAGCTACGAGCAGTACTTC	CASSPKSGHQSYEQYF
few	TRBV15	TRBJ2-7	-	TGTGCCACCAGCACCCGTCTCCCTCGACAGATAGGGGCAGCCGAGCAGTACTTC	CATSTRLPRQIGAAEQYF
-	TRBV10-3	TRBJ1-2	-	TGTGCCATCAGTGAGTCCCAGTCCGCCTATGGCTACACCTTC	CAISESQSAYGYTF
few	TRBV4-1	TRBJ2-7	TRBD2	TGCGCCAGCGTCGCGACTAGCGGGAAACTTATTGGGTCCTACGAGCAGTACTTC	CASVATSGKLIGSYEQYF